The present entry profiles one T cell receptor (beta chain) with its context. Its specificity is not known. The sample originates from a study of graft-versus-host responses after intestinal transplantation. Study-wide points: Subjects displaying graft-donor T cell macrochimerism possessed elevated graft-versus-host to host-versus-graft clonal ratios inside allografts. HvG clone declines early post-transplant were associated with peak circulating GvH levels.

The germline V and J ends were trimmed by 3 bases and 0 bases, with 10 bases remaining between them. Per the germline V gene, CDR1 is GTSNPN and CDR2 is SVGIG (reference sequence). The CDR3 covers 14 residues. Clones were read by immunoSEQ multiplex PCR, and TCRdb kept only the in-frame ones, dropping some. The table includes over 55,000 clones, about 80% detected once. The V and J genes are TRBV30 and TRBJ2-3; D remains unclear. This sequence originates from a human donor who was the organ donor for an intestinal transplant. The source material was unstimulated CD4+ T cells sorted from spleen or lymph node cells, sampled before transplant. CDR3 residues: CAWRSSTSTDTQYF. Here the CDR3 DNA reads TGTGCCTGGAGGTCATCTACTAGCACAGATACGCAGTATTTT. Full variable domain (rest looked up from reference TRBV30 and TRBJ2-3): SQTIHQWPATLVQPVGSPLSLECTVEGTSNPNLYWYRQAAGRGLQLLFYSVGIGQISSEVPQNLSASRPQDRQFILSSKKLLLSDSGFYLCAWRSSTSTDTQYFGPGTRLTVL.